Shown below are 5 T cell receptor beta chains from a single sample sequenced in a study of shared clonotypes between healthy human individuals. Sequenced by immunoSEQ multiplex PCR; TCRdb stores in-frame clones only, minus some. The sample shows 2,500,000 or so clones, roughly 93% of them seen only once. The sample was naive CD4+ T cells from PBMCs. Subset indicated: CD45RA+ positively selected. The source is a man aged 18 to 35 in good health. Some clones in this sample may be carry-over from other donors' samples.

J is TRBJ2-2 and V is TRBV19; D may match TRBD1 or TRBD2 (5 bases each). This CDR3 spans 15 amino acids. Between the trimmed V and J ends, which lost 5 bases and 3 bases, there was a span of 13 bases. Germline CDR1 and CDR2: LNHDA and SQIVND (reference sequence). CDR3 amino acids: CASSPQGRDTGELFF. CDR3 bases: TGTGCCAGTAGTCCCCAGGGACGGGACACCGGGGAGCTGTTTTTT.

This sequence joins TRBV7-9 and TRBJ2-1; no clear D gene. Germline values: CDR1 SEHNR, CDR2 FQNEAQ (reference sequence). Trimming removed 2 bases at V and 7 bases at J, with 6 bases between. The length of the CDR3 is 12 residues. CDR3 residues: CASSLKVNEQFF. CDR3 DNA sequence: TGTGCCAGCAGCTTAAAAGTGAATGAGCAGTTCTTC.

With regard to this clone: Other DNA sequences in the same sample also yield this CDR3. This rearrangement joins TRBV7-2 to TRBJ1-5; D is unclear. Per germline, CDR1 SGHTA and CDR2 FQGNSA. The CDR3 is 13 residues long. Between the trimmed V and J ends, which lost 5 bases and 0 bases, there was a span of 5 bases. CDR3 coding DNA: TGTGCCAGCAGCCTAACTAGCAATCAGCCCCAGCATTTT. Translation: CASSLTSNQPQHF.

Concerning this clone itself: Mismatch with germline at one junction end may stem from a read error. The V and J genes are TRBV20-1 and TRBJ1-2; D gene unclear. Germline V gene sequence: CDR1 DFQATT, CDR2 SNEGSKA (reference sequence). The CDR3 length is 9 residues. DNA for the CDR3: TGCAGTGCTAGAAACCCAGCGGTCTTC. Translated, it gives CSARNPAVF.

J is TRBJ1-5 and V is TRBV5-5, with D possibly matching TRBD1 (5 bases). Between the trimmed V and J ends, which lost 2 bases and 8 bases, there was a span of 23 bases. The germline V gene encodes CDR1 SGHKS and CDR2 YYEKEE (reference sequence). This CDR3 is 17 amino acids long. The CDR3 sequence is CASSLRYPRAPGEPQHF. The CDR3 coding sequence is TGTGCCAGCAGCTTACGTTACCCTCGGGCGCCGGGGGAGCCCCAGCATTTT.